This is a list of T cell receptor beta chains from one sample in a study of T cell changes during pregnancy in multiple sclerosis. Some clones are missing from TCRdb's copy, which holds only in-frame ones; the method was immunoSEQ multiplex PCR. In the table there are about 51,000 clones, 75% to 95% of which are singletons. The sequencing here drew on CD8+ T cells from peripheral blood mononuclear cells, taken in the second trimester of pregnancy. All receptors derive from a female donor with multiple sclerosis, enrolled in a pregnancy study. Both conserved end residues are part of each CDR3. Each record gives: clone size, J gene, D gene, V gene, CDR3 DNA, CDR3 protein. A D gene is named only where the DNA matches it firmly. Expanded clones get a size class; other rows say once, few or many, or leave the size out.

>.|TRBJ1-1|.|TRBV6-1
TGTGCCAGCAGTGAAAGGGAGCTGAACACTGAAGCTTTCTTT
CASSERELNTEAFF
>.|TRBJ1-1|TRBD1|TRBV5-6
TGTGCCAGCAGCCAGGGACAGGGCGGCACTGAAGCTTTCTTT
CASSQGQGGTEAFF
>.|TRBJ2-3|.|TRBV29-1
TGCAGCGTTGAGGGGGGGGGCTCTAGCACAGATACGCAGTATTTT
CSVEGGGSSTDTQYF
>.|TRBJ1-2|.|TRBV19
TGTGCCAGTAGTATCAGAATACAGCGGGGAATAACGGGCGGCTACACCTTC
CASSIRIQRGITGGYTF
>.|TRBJ1-2|.|TRBV14
TGTGCCAGCAGCCAAGATTCATGGGACATTCCTGGCGGGCTCTATGGCTACACCTTC
CASSQDSWDIPGGLYGYTF
>.|TRBJ1-1|.|TRBV5-8
TGTGCCAGCAGCCCGGGGGAGAACACTGAAGCTTTCTTT
CASSPGENTEAFF
>few|TRBJ1-2|TRBD1|TRBV9
TGTGCCAGCAGCCCCCGGACAGGGGATGGCTACACCTTC
CASSPRTGDGYTF
>.|TRBJ2-2|.|TRBV2
TGTGCCAGCGATTCAGCGAACACCGGGGAGCTGTTTTTT
CASDSANTGELFF
>.|TRBJ1-2|.|TRBV10-2
TGCGCCAGTTTAACAGCCGCCTATGGCTACACCTTC
CASLTAAYGYTF
>.|TRBJ1-6|.|TRBV5-6
TGTGCCAGCAGCTTGGGTGGAGGACGAAATTCACCCCTCCACTTT
CASSLGGGRNSPLHF
>.|TRBJ1-1|.|TRBV7-9
TGTGCCCGGACAGAAATGAACACTGAAGCTTTCTTT
CARTEMNTEAFF
>once|TRBJ1-1|.|TRBV11-3
TGTGCCAGCAGCGTTAATGGGGGACTCACTGAAGCTTTCTTT
CASSVNGGLTEAFF
>.|TRBJ2-3|TRBD2|TRBV14
TGTGCCAGCAGCCAATTAGTAGCGGGGGAAGATACGCAGTATTTT
CASSQLVAGEDTQYF
>.|TRBJ1-5|TRBD1|TRBV15
TGTGCCACCAGCAGAGATCTTCCTTCGACAGGGAATCAGCCCCAGCATTTT
CATSRDLPSTGNQPQHF
>.|TRBJ2-7|.|TRBV13
TGTGCCAGCAGCTTACTCAGTAACAGCCCCTCCTACGAGCAGTACTTC
CASSLLSNSPSYEQYF
>once|TRBJ2-1|TRBD2|TRBV7-9
TGTGCCAGCAGCTTAGCGGGCGGCGGGGGGCCCGACAATGAGCAGTTCTTC
CASSLAGGGGPDNEQFF
>.|TRBJ2-5|TRBD2|TRBV5-4
TGTGCCAGCAGCTCTACTAGCGGGGGGCCCTTCCCCCAAGAGACCCAGTACTTC
CASSSTSGGPFPQETQYF
>.|TRBJ2-7|.|TRBV2
TGTGCCAGCATGCCGGAGAGCTCCTACGAGCAGTACTTC
CASMPESSYEQYF
>few|TRBJ1-1|TRBD1|TRBV7-3
TGTGCCAGCAGCTACTCAGGGGGCACTGAAGCTTTCTTT
CASSYSGGTEAFF
>.|TRBJ2-7|TRBD1|TRBV7-8
TGTGCCAGCAGCTTAAGGCTTGACAGGGCCTACGAGCAGTACTTC
CASSLRLDRAYEQYF
>.|TRBJ2-1|.|TRBV6-6
TGTGCCAGCAGTTACTCGATTCGGGGATCCTACAATGAGCAGTTCTTC
CASSYSIRGSYNEQFF
>.|TRBJ2-5|TRBD2|TRBV7-2
TGTGCCAGCAGCTTAGTGCATGTCGGGGGGGACCAAGAGACCCAGTACTTC
CASSLVHVGGDQETQYF
>.|TRBJ2-7|.|TRBV4-3
TGCGCCAGCAGCCAAGGACAGCAACCCTCCTTCGAGCAGTACTTC
CASSQGQQPSFEQYF
>.|TRBJ2-1|TRBD2|TRBV25-1
TGTGCCAGCAGTGAATGGGGCGGGGGGGCCCGGGATGAGCAGTTCTTC
CASSEWGGGARDEQFF
>.|TRBJ1-6|.|TRBV9
TGTGCCAGCAGTTATGGGGCAACACCCCTCCACTTT
CASSYGATPLHF
>few|TRBJ1-3|.|TRBV6-5
TGTGCCAGCGGGGACGGGGGGTCTGGAAACACCATATATTTT
CASGDGGSGNTIYF
>.|TRBJ2-1|TRBD2|TRBV4-2
TGTGCCAGCAGCCAAGGACTAGCGGGGGGTATTGAGCAGTTCTTC
CASSQGLAGGIEQFF
>.|TRBJ2-7|.|TRBV6-1
TGTGCCAGCACTCGGGGATACGAGCAGTACTTC
CASTRGYEQYF
>.|TRBJ1-2|.|TRBV7-8
TGTGCCAGCAGCTCGTTACAGGGAGTCTATGGCTACACCTTC
CASSSLQGVYGYTF